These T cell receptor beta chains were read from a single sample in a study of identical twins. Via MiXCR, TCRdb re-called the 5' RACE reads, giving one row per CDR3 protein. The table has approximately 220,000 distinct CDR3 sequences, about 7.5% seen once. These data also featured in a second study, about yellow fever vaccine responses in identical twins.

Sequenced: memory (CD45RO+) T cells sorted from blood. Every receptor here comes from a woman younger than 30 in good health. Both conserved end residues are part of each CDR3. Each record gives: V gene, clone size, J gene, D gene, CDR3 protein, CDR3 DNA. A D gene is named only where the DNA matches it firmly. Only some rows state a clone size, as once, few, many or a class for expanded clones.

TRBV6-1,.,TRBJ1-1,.,CASSEANSQPEAFF,TGTGCCAGCAGTGAAGCGAACAGTCAGCCTGAAGCTTTCTTT
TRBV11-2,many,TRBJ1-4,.,CASSFQLGEKLFF,TGTGCCAGCAGCTTCCAACTGGGTGAAAAACTGTTTTTT
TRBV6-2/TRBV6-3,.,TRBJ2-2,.,CASRGALPNTGELFF,TGTGCCAGCAGAGGGGCGTTGCCGAACACCGGGGAGCTGTTTTTT
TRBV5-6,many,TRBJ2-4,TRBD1,CASSLRGQNIQYF,TGTGCCAGCAGCTTGAGGGGGCAAAACATTCAGTACTTC
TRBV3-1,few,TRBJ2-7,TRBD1,CASSLGTGRDEQYF,TGTGCCAGCAGCCTCGGGACAGGGCGGGACGAGCAGTACTTC
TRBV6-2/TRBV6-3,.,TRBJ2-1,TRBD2,CASSYGTSLLSYNEQFF,TGTGCCAGCAGTTACGGGACTAGTCTTCTCTCCTACAATGAGCAGTTCTTC
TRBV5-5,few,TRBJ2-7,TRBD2,CASSPGLLSGSHEQYF,TGTGCCAGCAGCCCTGGGCTCCTTAGCGGGAGCCACGAGCAGTACTTC
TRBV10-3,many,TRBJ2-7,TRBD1,CATRRTGDSYEQYF,TGTGCCACACGACGTACAGGGGACTCCTACGAGCAGTACTTC
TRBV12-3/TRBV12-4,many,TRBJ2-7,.,CASSFSSEQYF,TGTGCCAGCAGTTTTTCCAGCGAGCAGTACTTC
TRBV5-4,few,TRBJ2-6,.,CASNLGGSLSGANVLTF,TGTGCCAGCAACTTGGGGGGCTCCCTCTCTGGGGCCAACGTCCTGACTTTC
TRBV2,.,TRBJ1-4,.,CASSIRGGEKLFF,TGTGCCAGCAGTATCAGGGGAGGTGAAAAACTGTTTTTT
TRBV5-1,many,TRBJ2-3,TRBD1,CASSLGQNPFGDTQYF,TGCGCCAGCAGCCTGGGACAGAATCCTTTCGGAGATACGCAGTATTTT
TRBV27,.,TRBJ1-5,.,CASSYGPGGSNQPQHF,TGTGCCAGCAGTTACGGTCCCGGGGGTAGCAATCAGCCCCAGCATTTT
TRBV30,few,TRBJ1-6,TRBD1,CASRTGASSYNSPLHF,TGTGCCTCCCGGACAGGCGCGAGCTCCTATAATTCACCCCTCCACTTT
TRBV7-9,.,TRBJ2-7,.,CASSRSGIEQYF,TGTGCCAGCAGCCGTTCGGGCATCGAGCAGTACTTC
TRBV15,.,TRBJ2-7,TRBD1,CATSENRGANEQYF,TGTGCCACCAGTGAGAACAGGGGAGCCAACGAGCAGTACTTC
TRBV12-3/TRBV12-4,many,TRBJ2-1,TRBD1,CASSLAARGRFLNEQFF,TGTGCCAGCAGTTTAGCGGCCAGGGGGCGGTTTTTGAATGAGCAGTTCTTC
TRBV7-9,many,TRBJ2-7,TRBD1,CASSARDSSSYEQYF,TGTGCCAGCAGCGCCCGGGACAGCAGCTCCTACGAGCAGTACTTC
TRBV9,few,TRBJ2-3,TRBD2,CASSPPKGLARNTQYF,TGTGCCAGCAGCCCGCCAAAGGGACTAGCGAGAAATACGCAGTATTTT
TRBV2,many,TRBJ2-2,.,CASSDIRAGELFF,TGTGCCAGCAGTGATATCAGGGCCGGGGAGCTGTTTTTT
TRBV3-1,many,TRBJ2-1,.,CASSQELRGDNEQFF,TGTGCCAGCAGCCAAGAATTGCGGGGCGACAATGAGCAGTTCTTC
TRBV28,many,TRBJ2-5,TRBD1,CASSWTGMRQETQYF,TGTGCCAGCAGTTGGACAGGGATGAGGCAAGAGACCCAGTACTTC
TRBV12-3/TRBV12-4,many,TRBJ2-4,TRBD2,CASSTTLAGRHKNIQYF,TGTGCCAGCAGCACAACCTTAGCGGGAAGACACAAAAACATTCAGTACTTC
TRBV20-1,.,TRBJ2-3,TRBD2,CSPAGGLGGADTQYF,TGCAGTCCCGCGGGGGGCCTGGGGGGCGCAGATACGCAGTATTTT
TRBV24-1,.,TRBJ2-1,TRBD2,CATSDPGGGGVNEQFF,TGTGCCACCAGTGATCCCGGGGGGGGAGGCGTCAATGAGCAGTTCTTC
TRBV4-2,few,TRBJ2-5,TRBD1,CASSQGGSGTAYQETQYF,TGTGCCAGCAGCCAAGGAGGATCCGGGACAGCGTACCAAGAGACCCAGTACTTC
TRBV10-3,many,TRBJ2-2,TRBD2,CATRPGGAESGELFF,TGTGCCACCAGACCGGGAGGGGCCGAATCCGGGGAGCTGTTTTTT
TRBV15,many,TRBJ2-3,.,CATSRGSATDTQYF,TGTGCCACCAGCAGAGGGTCAGCGACAGATACGCAGTATTTT
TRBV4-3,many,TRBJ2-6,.,CASSQVQETRFGANVLTF,TGCGCCAGCAGCCAAGTTCAAGAAACAAGGTTCGGGGCCAACGTCCTGACTTTC
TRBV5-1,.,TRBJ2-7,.,CASSLVSGITYEQYF,TGCGCCAGCAGCTTGGTCTCAGGGATAACCTACGAGCAGTACTTC
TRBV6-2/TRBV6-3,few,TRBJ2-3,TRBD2,CASSYFPAGLSDTQYF,TGTGCCAGCAGTTACTTTCCAGCGGGGCTATCAGATACGCAGTATTTT
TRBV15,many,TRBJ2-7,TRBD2,CATSRDRGVSYEQYF,TGTGCCACCAGCAGAGATCGGGGGGTGTCCTACGAGCAGTACTTC
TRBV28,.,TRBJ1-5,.,CASRSRRSNQPQHF,TGTGCCAGCAGGTCCAGGCGTAGCAATCAGCCCCAGCATTTT
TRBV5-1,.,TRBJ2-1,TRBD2,CASSLALTSREQFF,TGCGCCAGCAGCTTGGCGCTGACTAGCCGTGAGCAGTTCTTC
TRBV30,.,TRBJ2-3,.,CAWSRGQITDTQYF,TGTGCCTGGAGCCGCGGCCAGATCACAGATACGCAGTATTTT
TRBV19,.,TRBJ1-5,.,CASSFRAYSNQPQHF,TGTGCCAGTAGTTTCCGGGCCTATAGCAATCAGCCCCAGCATTTT
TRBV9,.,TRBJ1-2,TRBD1,CASTRQGSNYGYTF,TGTGCCAGCACCCGACAGGGGTCCAACTATGGCTACACCTTC
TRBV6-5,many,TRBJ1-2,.,CASSYSSQGGNYGYTF,TGTGCCAGCAGTTACTCGAGCCAGGGTGGGAACTATGGCTACACCTTC
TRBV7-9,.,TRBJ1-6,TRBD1,CASSPQGAQRNSPLHF,TGTGCCAGCAGCCCTCAGGGGGCGCAGCGGAATTCACCCCTCCACTTT
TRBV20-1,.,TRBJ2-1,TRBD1,CSALEGARFGNEQFF,TGCAGTGCTCTTGAGGGGGCGAGATTTGGGAATGAGCAGTTCTTC
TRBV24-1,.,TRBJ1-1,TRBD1,CATSRAGGTEAFF,TGTGCCACCAGTCGGGCAGGGGGCACTGAAGCTTTCTTT
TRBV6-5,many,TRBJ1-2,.,CASRRQGGGYTF,TGTGCCAGCAGGCGTCAGGGTGGTGGCTACACCTTC
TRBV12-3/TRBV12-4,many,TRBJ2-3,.,CASSLGSGGIRRDTQYF,TGTGCCAGCAGTTTAGGGTCCGGGGGAATCAGGCGAGATACGCAGTATTTT
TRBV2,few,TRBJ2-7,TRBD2,CASSSSGGHEQYF,TGTGCCAGCAGCTCTAGCGGGGGCCACGAGCAGTACTTC
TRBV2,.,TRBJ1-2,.,CASSEGGGPDYGYTF,TGTGCCAGCAGTGAGGGCGGGGGACCTGACTATGGCTACACCTTC
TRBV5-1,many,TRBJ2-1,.,CASSDALARTNNEQFF,TGCGCCAGCAGCGACGCCCTAGCGCGGACTAACAATGAGCAGTTCTTC
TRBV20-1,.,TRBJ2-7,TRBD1,CSAQRPGQYSYEQYF,TGCAGTGCCCAAAGACCGGGACAGTACTCCTACGAGCAGTACTTC
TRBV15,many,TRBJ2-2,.,CATSRTGGTELNTGELFF,TGTGCCACCAGCAGGACGGGCGGGACAGAGCTAAACACCGGGGAGCTGTTTTTT
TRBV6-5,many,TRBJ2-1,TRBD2,CASSWTSEVHNEQFF,TGTGCCAGCAGTTGGACTAGCGAGGTGCACAATGAGCAGTTCTTC
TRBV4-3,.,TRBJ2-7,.,CASSQDLGGSYEQYF,TGCGCCAGCAGCCAAGATCTAGGAGGGTCCTACGAGCAGTACTTC
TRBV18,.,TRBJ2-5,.,CASSQGAGEQETQYF,TGTGCCAGCTCCCAAGGGGCAGGGGAACAAGAGACCCAGTACTTC
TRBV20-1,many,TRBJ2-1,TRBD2,CSARTGTTSANEQFF,TGCAGTGCGAGAACCGGGACTACCTCCGCCAATGAGCAGTTCTTC
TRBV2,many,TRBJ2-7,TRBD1,CASSVAGQGLYEQYF,TGTGCCAGCAGTGTGGCGGGACAGGGCCTTTACGAGCAGTACTTC